The sequence of this T cell receptor beta chain was determined in a study of vaccination and CD4 T cells after COVID-19. This clonotype was seen a handful of times. No antigen is known for it. Noted treatment: roughly 11-day PBMC culture with coronavirus spike peptide pools or control peptides (ViraFEST assay). Pre-COVID-19 pandemic sampling (2011-2018) yielded the unexposed donor's CD4+ T cells. Peptide-pool expansion of antigen-specific T cells preceded TCR sequencing in ViraFEST. After around ten days of culture, CD4+ T cells were negatively selected. Sequencing of the DNA from cultured CD4+ T cells was carried out with the Oncomine TCR Beta short-read assay. From the PCR reads, TCRdb called clonotypes with MiXCR, one entry per CDR3 protein. The sample consists of more than 6,500 distinct CDR3 sequences, around 48% of them appearing once. This clonotype was obtained from a human donor in good health. Sequencing used CD4+ T cells from blood, cultured in vitro.

The CDR3 DNA sequence: TGTGCCAGTAGCCGTACCGGATCCGGCACCATAAGCAATCAGCCCCAGCATTTT. Translation gives CASSRTGSGTISNQPQHF. The chain links TRBV19 to TRBJ1-5; D remains ambiguous. Per germline, CDR1 LNHDA and CDR2 SQIVND (reference sequence). This CDR3 is 18 amino acids long. V was shortened by 6 bases and J by 1 base, with 22 bases between the two germline ends.